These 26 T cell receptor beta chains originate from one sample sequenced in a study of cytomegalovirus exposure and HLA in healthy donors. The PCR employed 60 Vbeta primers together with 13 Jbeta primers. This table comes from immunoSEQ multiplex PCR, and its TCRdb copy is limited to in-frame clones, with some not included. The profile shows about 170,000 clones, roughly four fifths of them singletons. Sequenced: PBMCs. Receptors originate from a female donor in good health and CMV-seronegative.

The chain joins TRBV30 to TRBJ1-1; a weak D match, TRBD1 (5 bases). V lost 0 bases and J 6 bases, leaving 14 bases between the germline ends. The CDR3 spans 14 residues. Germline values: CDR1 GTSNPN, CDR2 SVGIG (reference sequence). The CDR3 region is CAWSVTRTSAEAFF. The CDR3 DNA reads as TGTGCCTGGAGTGTTACGCGGACATCGGCTGAAGCTTTCTTT.

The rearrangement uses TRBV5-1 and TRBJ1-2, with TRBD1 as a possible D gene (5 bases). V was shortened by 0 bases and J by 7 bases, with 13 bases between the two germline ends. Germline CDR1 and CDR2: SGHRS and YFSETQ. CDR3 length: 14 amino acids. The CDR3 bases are TGCGCCAGCAGCTTGGGGCAGGGATTGGGTGGCTACACCTTC. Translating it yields CASSLGQGLGGYTF.

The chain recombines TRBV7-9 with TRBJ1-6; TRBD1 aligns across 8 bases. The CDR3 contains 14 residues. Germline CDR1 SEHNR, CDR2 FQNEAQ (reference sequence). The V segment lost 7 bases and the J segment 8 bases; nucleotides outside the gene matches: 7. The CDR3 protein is CASIQTGVDSPLHF. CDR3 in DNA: TGTGCCAGCATTCAGACAGGGGTGGATTCACCCCTCCACTTT.

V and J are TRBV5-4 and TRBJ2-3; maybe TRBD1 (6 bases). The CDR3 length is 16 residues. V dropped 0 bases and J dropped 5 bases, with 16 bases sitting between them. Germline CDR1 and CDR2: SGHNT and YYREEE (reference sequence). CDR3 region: CASSLASAGAGDTQYF. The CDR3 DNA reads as TGTGCCAGCAGCTTGGCCAGCGCAGGGGCGGGAGATACGCAGTATTTT.

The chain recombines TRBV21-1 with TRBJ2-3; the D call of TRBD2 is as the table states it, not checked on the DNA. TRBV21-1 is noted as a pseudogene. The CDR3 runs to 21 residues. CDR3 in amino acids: CASSTPRRTELAGGPEDTQYF. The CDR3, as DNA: TGTGCCAGCAGCACACCCCGGCGGACAGAGCTAGCGGGAGGGCCAGAAGATACGCAGTATTTT.

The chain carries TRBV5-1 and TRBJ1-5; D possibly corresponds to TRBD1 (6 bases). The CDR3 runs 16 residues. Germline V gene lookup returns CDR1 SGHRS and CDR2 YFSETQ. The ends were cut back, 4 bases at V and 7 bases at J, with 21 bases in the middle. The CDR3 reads CASSNIGQKTLQPQHF. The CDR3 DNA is TGCGCCAGCAGCAACATCGGACAGAAAACCTTGCAGCCCCAGCATTTT.

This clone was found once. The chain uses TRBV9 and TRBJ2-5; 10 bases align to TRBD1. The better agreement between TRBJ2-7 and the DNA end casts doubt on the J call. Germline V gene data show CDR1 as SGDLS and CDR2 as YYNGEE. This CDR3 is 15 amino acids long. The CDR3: CASSVGQGAYYEQYF. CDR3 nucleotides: TGTGCCAGCAGCGTAGGACAGGGGGCATATTACGAGCAGTACTTC.

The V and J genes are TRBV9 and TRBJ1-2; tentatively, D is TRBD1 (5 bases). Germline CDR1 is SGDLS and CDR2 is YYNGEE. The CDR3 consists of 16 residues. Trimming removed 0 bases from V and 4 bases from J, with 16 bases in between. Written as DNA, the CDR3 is TGTGCCAGCAGCGTAGCCCCGGACACATCCTTCTATGGCTACACCTTC. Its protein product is CASSVAPDTSFYGYTF.

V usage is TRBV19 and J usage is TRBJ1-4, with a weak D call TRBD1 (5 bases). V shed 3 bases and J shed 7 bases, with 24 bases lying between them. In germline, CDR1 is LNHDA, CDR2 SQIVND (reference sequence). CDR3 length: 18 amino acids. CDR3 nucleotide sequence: TGTGCCAGTAGTATCAATGCGAGATTAACCGTCGGGGGTGAAAAACTGTTTTTT. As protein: CASSINARLTVGGEKLFF. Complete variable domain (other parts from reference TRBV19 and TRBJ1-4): DGGITQSPKYLFRKEGQNVTLSCEQNLNHDAMYWYRQDPGQGLRLIYYSQIVNDFQKGDIAEGYSVSREKKESFPLTVTSAQKNPTAFYLCASSINARLTVGGEKLFFGSGTQLSVL.

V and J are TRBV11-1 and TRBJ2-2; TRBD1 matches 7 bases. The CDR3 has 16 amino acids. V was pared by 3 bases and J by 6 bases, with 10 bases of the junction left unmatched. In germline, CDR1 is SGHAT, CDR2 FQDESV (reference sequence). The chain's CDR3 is CASSFLQGTPAGELFF. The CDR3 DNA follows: TGTGCCAGCAGCTTCCTACAGGGGACCCCCGCCGGGGAGCTGTTTTTT.

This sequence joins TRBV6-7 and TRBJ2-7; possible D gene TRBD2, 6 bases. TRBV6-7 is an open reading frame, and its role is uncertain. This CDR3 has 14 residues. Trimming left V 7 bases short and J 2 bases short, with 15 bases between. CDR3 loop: CASIPEGPPYEQYF. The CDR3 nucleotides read TGTGCCAGCATTCCGGAGGGGCCACCCTACGAGCAGTACTTC.

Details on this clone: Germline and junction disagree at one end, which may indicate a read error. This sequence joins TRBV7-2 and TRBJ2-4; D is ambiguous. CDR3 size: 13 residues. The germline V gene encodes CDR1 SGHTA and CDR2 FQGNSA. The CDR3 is CASTPPAKNSQYF. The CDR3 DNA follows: TGTGCCAGCACCCCCCCCGCCAAAAACAGTCAGTACTTC.

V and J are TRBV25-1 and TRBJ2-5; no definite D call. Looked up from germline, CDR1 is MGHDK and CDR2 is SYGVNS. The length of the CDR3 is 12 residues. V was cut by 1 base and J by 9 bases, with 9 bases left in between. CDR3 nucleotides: TGTGCCAGCAGTGAATTTCGTTCGTCCCAGTACTTC. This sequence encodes CASSEFRSSQYF.

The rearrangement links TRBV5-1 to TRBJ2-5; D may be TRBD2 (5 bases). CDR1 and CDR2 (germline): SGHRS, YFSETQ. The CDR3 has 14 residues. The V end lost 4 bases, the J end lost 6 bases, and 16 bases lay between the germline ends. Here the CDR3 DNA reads TGCGCCAGCAGCCCCTGGGAGCTCCTCCAGACCCAGTACTTC. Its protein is CASSPWELLQTQYF. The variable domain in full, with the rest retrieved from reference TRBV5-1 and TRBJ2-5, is KAGVTQTPRYLIKTRGQQVTLSCSPISGHRSVSWYQQTPGQGLQFLFEYFSETQRNKGNFPGRFSGRQFSNSRSEMNVSTLELGDSALYLCASSPWELLQTQYFGPGTRLLVL.

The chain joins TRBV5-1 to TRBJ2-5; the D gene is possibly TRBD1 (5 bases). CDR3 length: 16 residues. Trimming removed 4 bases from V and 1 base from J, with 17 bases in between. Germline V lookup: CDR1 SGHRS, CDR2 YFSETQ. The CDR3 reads CASSMAQGFPQETQYF. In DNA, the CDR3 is TGCGCCAGCAGCATGGCGCAGGGATTCCCCCAAGAGACCCAGTACTTC.

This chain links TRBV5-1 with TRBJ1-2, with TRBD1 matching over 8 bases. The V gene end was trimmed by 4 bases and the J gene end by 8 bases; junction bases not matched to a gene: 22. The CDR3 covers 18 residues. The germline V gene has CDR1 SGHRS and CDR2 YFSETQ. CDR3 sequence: CASSPPTWTGPRRGGYTF. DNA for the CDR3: TGCGCCAGCAGCCCTCCTACGTGGACAGGGCCCAGGAGGGGGGGCTACACCTTC.

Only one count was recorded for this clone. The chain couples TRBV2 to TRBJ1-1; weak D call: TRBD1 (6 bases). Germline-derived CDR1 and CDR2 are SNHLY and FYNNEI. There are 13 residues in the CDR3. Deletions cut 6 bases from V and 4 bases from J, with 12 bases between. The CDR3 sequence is CASRYREGTEAFF. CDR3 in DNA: TGTGCCAGCAGATACAGGGAGGGCACTGAAGCTTTCTTT.

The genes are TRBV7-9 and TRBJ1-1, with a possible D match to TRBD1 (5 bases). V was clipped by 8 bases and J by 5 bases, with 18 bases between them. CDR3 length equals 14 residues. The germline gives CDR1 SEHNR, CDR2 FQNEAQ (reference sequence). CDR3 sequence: CASLMGPAVTEAFF. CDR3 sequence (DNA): TGTGCCAGCCTAATGGGGCCCGCGGTAACTGAAGCTTTCTTT.

CDR3 protein: CASRVAGGEQFF. The CDR3 DNA reads as TGTGCCAGCAGGGTAGCGGGAGGGGAGCAGTTCTTC. This rearrangement joins TRBV28 to TRBJ2-1; TRBD2 matches 11 bases. V lost 6 bases to trimming and J lost 10 bases; unmatched junction nucleotides: 2. Germline CDR1 MDHEN, CDR2 SYDVKM. The CDR3 has 12 amino acids.

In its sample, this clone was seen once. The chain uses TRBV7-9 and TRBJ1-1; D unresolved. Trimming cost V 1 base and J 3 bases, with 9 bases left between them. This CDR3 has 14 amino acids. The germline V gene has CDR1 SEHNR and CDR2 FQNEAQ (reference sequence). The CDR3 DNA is TGTGCCAGCAGCTTAGATCGGGGTTACACTGAAGCTTTCTTT. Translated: CASSLDRGYTEAFF. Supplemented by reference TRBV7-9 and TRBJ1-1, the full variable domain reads DTGVSQNPRHKITKRGQNVTFRCDPISEHNRLYWYRQTLGQGPEFLTYFQNEAQLEKSRLLSDRFSAERPKGSFSTLEIQRTEQGDSAMYLCASSLDRGYTEAFFGQGTRLTVV.

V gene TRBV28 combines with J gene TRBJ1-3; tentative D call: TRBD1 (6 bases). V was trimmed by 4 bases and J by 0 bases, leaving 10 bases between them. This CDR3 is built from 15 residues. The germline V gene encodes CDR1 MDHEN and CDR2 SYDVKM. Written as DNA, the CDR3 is TGTGCCAGCAGTTCTGGGGGGGCCTCTGGAAACACCATATATTTT. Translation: CASSSGGASGNTIYF.

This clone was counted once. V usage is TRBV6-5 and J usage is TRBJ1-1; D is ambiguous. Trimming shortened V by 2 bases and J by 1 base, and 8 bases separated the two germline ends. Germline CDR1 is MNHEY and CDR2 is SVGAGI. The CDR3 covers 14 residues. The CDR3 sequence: CASSYLQKNTEAFF. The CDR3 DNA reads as TGTGCCAGCAGTTACCTACAGAAGAACACTGAAGCTTTCTTT.

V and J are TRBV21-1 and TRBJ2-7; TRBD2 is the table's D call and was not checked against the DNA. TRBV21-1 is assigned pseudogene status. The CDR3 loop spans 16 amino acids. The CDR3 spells CARPGLAGESSYEQYF. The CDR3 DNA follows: TGTGCCAGGCCGGGACTAGCGGGAGAAAGCTCCTACGAGCAGTACTTC.

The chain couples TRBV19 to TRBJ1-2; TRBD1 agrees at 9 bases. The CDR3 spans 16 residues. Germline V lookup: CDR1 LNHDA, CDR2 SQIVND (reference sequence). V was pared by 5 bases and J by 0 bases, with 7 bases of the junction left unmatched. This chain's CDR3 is CASSAQGAASNYGYTF. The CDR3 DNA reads TGTGCCAGTAGTGCACAGGGGGCGGCTTCTAACTATGGCTACACCTTC.

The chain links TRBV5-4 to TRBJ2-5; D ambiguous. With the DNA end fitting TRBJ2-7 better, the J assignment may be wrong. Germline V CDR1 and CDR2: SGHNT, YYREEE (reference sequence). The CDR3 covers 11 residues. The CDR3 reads CASSRFYEQYF. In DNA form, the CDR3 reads TGTGCCAGCAGCCGCTTCTACGAGCAGTACTTC.

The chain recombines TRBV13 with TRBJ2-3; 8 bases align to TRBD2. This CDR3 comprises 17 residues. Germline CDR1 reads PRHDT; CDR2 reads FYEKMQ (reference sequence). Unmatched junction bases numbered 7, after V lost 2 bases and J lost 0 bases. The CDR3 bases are TGTGCCAGCAGCTTAAGATCGCGGGGGGTTAGCACAGATACGCAGTATTTT. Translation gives CASSLRSRGVSTDTQYF. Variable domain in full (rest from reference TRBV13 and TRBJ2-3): AAGVIQSPRHLIKEKRETATLKCYPIPRHDTVYWYQQGPGQDPQFLISFYEKMQSDKGSIPDRFSAQQFSDYHSELNMSSLELGDSALYFCASSLRSRGVSTDTQYFGPGTRLTVL.